This T cell receptor (beta chain) was obtained from a study of blood T cells in healthy people across ages (dated by TCRdb to between 2014 and 2017). Regarding the complete study: In model experiments, template switching captured roughly one uniquely barcoded TCR beta cDNA molecule for every two T cells. Using deep sequencing normalized with unique cDNA molecular identifiers, the study measured how TCR beta repertoire diversity changes with age. Four age groups were formed from the donors: young (average around 15 years), middle-aged (less than 40), aged (approximately 60) and long-lived (more than 75). Using the same blood draw, the study looked at two additional independent replicas of 1 million unique cDNA reads for two donors, one aged 18 to 30 and the other aged 80 or older. What the authors observed across the whole study: Estimates of total diversity based on one million sequenced T cells were considered lower bounds and underestimates. Because the CMV infection status of the donors was unknown, age-related changes in expanded clonotypes may potentially have been confounded. Observed TCR beta diversity per million T cells fell roughly linearly with age, and a significant reduction was already apparent by age around 40. Observed TCR beta diversity correlated strongly with the percentage of naive T cells measured by flow cytometry. Compared with the aged group, the long-lived group had more naive CD4+ T cells, fewer expanded clones and increased TCR diversity, suggesting age selection. Bulk unsorted PBMC profiling prevented conclusive comparison of naive and antigen-experienced compartments.

The receptor library was made with 5' RACE. The sequencer was an Illumina HiSeq 2500. A second PCR of 7 to 11 cycles was performed with a sample-barcoded 5' primer and a J-beta primer mix. A template-switch 5' adaptor carrying 12 random nucleotides introduced a unique molecular identifier onto each TCR beta cDNA molecule. Each sample yielded at least 2.5 million CDR3-containing paired-end reads. All of the RNA was converted into first-strand cDNA using the Mint cDNA synthesis kit, with a TRBC-specific oligonucleotide serving as the primer. Following uracil-DNA glycosylase treatment, a first 18-cycle PCR with universal primers M1SS and BC2_uni_R was performed on all cDNA. From the authors' description of their analysis: For normalization, 1 million high-quality reads were randomly selected from each sample, with every read carrying a distinct molecular identifier. Reads with shared molecular identifiers were discarded instead of being binned into consensus sequences. MiTCR, run with a Q25 quality threshold and the strictest error-elimination algorithm, handled CDR3 identification, clonotype clustering and error correction. A nonparametric unseen species model using Euler transformation provided a lower-bound estimate of total TCR beta diversity. The raw public reads went through TCRdb reprocessing: fastp at Q25, MiXCR clone calling, in-frame beta chains kept. Rows with a matching CDR3 protein are joined into one entry that keeps the most common DNA and genes. TCRdb, not the original authors, processed these V and J calls. This sample has roughly 1 million distinct CDR3 sequences in its table, and 25% of those were observed once. The top ten clones comprise 0.65% to 0.75% of the sample.

About this clonotype itself: Its antigen has not been determined. Base qualities are not provided; no much larger clone lies one nucleotide away.

Systemically healthy Caucasian individuals from Russia, some 36 in total and aged about 6 to 90 years, were included as donors. About 10 milliliters of peripheral blood were collected from each donor into EDTA-treated Vacutainer tubes. Ficoll-Paque density-gradient centrifugation was used to isolate PBMCs, with at least 6.5 million obtained per sample. Total RNA, at least 5 micrograms per sample, was extracted from PBMCs with Trizol reagent. The percentages of naive CD45RAhigh/CD27high T cells were determined by flow cytometry on a PBMC aliquot from every donor. Trimming takes 11 bases from V and 3 bases from J, and the germline ends sit 26 bases apart. CDR1 SEHNR and CDR2 FQNEAQ are derived from the germline V gene (reference sequence). The CDR3 has 16 amino acids, counting the end cysteine and phenylalanine. The sequence is cut down to CDR3 DNA, 48 bases in frame from base 1. The sample was also linked to a second study, of T cells of mothers and their children. The second study reports: Nine systemically healthy Caucasian individuals served as donors, namely three mothers together with their six children. cDNA synthesis used all of the extracted RNA, with roughly 1.5 ug of RNA in each 15 ul reaction. In the second PCR, sample barcodes and 2-4 random nucleotides were introduced via the M1S primer. Over 8.5 million TCR beta CDR3 reads were obtained for each mother, and 2.5 million to 3 million reads were obtained for each child. Thymic selection shapes the output of TCR recombination in a similar way in related and unrelated pairs, and inherited differences have a minor effect. Normalized repertoire overlap in related mother-child pairs was always slightly higher than in unrelated mother-child pairs, but the difference was never significant. Persistent microchimeric T cell clones were not detected, at a sensitivity of approximately 98 clones per million clonotypes. Deep NGS was used in the study to compare the TCR beta repertoires of mothers and children and to look for features that separate related mother-child pairs from unrelated individuals. The mean age was roughly 44 +/- 4 years for the mothers and around 11 +/- 4 years for the children. After adapter ligation with NEBNext reagents, the libraries were sequenced on Illumina HiSeq 2000 with 100+100 nt paired-end reads. To prevent cross-contamination, the mother and child libraries were prepared one month apart and sequenced in separate runs. Each donor had between roughly 450,000 and 2,300,000 distinct TCR beta clonotypes identified. Naive TCR beta clonotypes were estimated from low-frequency clonotypes matched to each donor's FACS-determined naive share, without sorting.

The receptor was isolated from a girl under 10 years old in good health. Sequencing was performed on blood. Recombination linked TRBV7-9 to TRBJ2-7, with the D gene not clear enough to name. The base sequence is TGTGCCCTCGAACGACCCCCAAGCAAAGGGAACTACGAGCAGTACTTC. Translation gives CALERPPSKGNYEQYF.